The present T cell receptor beta chain was sequenced within a study of cytomegalovirus exposure and HLA in healthy donors. PCR involved 60 Vbeta and 13 Jbeta primers. Measured with immunoSEQ multiplex PCR; TCRdb has only the in-frame clones, and not every one. The data hold some 150,000 clones, with approximately 8.9% observed a single time. Germline CDR1 and CDR2: SEHNR and FQNEAQ (reference sequence). The length of the CDR3 is 13 residues. The V and J ends lost 6 bases and 4 bases respectively, with 12 bases between them. This clone has more than one count but fewer than ten. Its target is unknown. Overall study findings and caveats: The Asian-associated ancestry cluster reportedly had fewer N-insertions than the approximately 690-donor mean in a later analysis.

The donors gave bone marrow, and they were healthy. The chain is built from TRBV7-9 and TRBJ1-1; D is ambiguous. What was sequenced was PBMCs. This TCR was recovered from a woman aged 40 to 50 in good health and CMV-seropositive. This CDR3 reads CASSFGEGTEAFF. CDR3 coding DNA: TGTGCCAGCAGTTTTGGGGAGGGCACTGAAGCTTTCTTT.